The entry that follows covers one TCR beta chain sequence. The sample comes from a study of blood T cell repertoires in COVID-19. The wider study: There were acute and convalescent COVID-19 samples, and they came from the United States, Italy and Spain. From T cells, B-cell-depleted T cells, or PBMCs came the material, which was cDNA or gDNA.

As processed by the authors: Cell counts per sample came from amplifying reference gene primers. Using immunoSEQ multiplex PCR, the repertoire was profiled, and TCRdb retains in-frame clones only, with some absent. For V, J and clone size, that table is used; D and trimming come from the DNA. The data show hundreds of thousands of clones, with approximately 78% seen just once and around an eighth held by the top ten. CDR3 size: 13 residues. Germline CDR1 reads SQVTM; CDR2 reads ANQGSEA. Germline trimming cut 5 bases from V and 5 bases from J; bases unmatched to any gene: 4. The sequence was obtained from an older woman with active or convalescent COVID-19. Sequences were obtained from peripheral blood. V and J are TRBV29-1 and TRBJ2-3, with TRBD1 identical over 10 bases. The CDR3 bases are TGCAGCGTTTGGGGACAGGGGATAGATACGCAGTATTTT. Amino acid sequence: CSVWGQGIDTQYF.